The clone carrying this T cell receptor beta chain showed up many times. Its antigen is currently unknown. This record comes from a study of spatial heterogeneity in lung cancer. Study information: Within tumor regions, the number of TCR transcripts tracked closely with a T cell module score obtained from matched bulk RNA-seq. Raw reads showed each unique TCR and UMI combination turning up more than ten times on average.

Study-level points and caveats: Counts of expanded alpha and beta TCRs within tumors tracked the tumor nonsynonymous mutation count.

Time point defined: sample taken at primary tumor resection. Whole RNA obtained from tumor, nontumor lung or frozen PBMC underwent sequencing without sorting. All TCR cDNA molecules were individually tagged with a unique molecular identifier. TCRdb passed the 5' RACE reads through MiXCR, listing each CDR3 protein once. Among some 97,000 distinct CDR3 sequences listed, about 4.6% were seen once. The ends were cut back, 6 bases at V and 0 bases at J, with 15 bases in the middle. From germline, CDR1 is DFQATT and CDR2 SNEGSKA (reference sequence). CDR3 length: 16 residues. Specimen: lung tumor tissue, collected at surgery. This receptor was obtained from a male donor with early-stage non-small cell lung cancer. This chain joins TRBV20-1 and TRBJ2-6; perhaps D is TRBD1 or TRBD2 (6 bases each). The DNA of the CDR3 is TGCAGTGCAGAAGCGGAGGGGGGCTCTGGGGCCAACGTCCTGACTTTC. Its translation: CSAEAEGGSGANVLTF.